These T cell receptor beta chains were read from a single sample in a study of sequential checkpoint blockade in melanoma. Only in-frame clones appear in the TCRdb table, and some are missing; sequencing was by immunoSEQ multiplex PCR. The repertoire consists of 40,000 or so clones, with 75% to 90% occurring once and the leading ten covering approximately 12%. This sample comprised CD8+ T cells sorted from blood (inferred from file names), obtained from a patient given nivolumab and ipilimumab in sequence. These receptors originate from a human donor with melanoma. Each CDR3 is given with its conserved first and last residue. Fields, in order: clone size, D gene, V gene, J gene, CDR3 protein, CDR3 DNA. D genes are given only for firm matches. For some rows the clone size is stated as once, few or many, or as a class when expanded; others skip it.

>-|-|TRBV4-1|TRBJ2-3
CASSPSGVEQYF
TGTGCCAGCAGCCCATCCGGGGTCGAGCAGTATTTT
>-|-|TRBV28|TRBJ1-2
CASSWVRGGYTF
TGTGCCAGCAGTTGGGTAAGGGGTGGCTACACCTTC
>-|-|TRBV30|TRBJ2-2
CAWSLGTLNTGELFF
TGTGCCTGGAGTTTGGGCACCTTGAACACCGGGGAGCTGTTTTTT
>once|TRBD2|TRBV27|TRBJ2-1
CASSLFPSGRINEQFF
TGTGCCAGCAGTTTATTCCCTAGCGGGAGGATAAATGAGCAGTTCTTC
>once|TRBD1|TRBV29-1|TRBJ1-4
CSVEGQGPPGNEKLFF
TGCAGCGTTGAGGGACAGGGGCCTCCCGGTAATGAAAAACTGTTTTTT
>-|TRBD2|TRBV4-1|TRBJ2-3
CASSQEGTSGYTDTQYF
TGCGCCAGCAGCCAAGAGGGGACTAGCGGCTACACAGATACGCAGTATTTT
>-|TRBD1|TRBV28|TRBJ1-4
CASSPTGTDQQSGEKLFF
TGTGCCAGCAGCCCAACCGGGACAGATCAACAGAGTGGTGAAAAACTGTTTTTT
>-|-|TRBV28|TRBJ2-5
CASSPPGEFKETQYF
TGTGCCAGCAGCCCTCCCGGGGAGTTTAAAGAGACCCAGTACTTC
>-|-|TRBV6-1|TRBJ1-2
CASRNRPGYGYTF
TGTGCCAGCCGAAATCGCCCAGGCTATGGCTACACCTTC
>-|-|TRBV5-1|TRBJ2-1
CASSPILSEQFF
TGCGCCAGCAGCCCGATACTGAGTGAGCAGTTCTTC
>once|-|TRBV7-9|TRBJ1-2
CASSLADTRGGKGYTF
TGTGCCAGCAGCTTAGCTGATACCCGGGGCGGGAAGGGCTACACCTTC
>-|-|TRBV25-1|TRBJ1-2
CASSATGGDGYTF
TGTGCCAGCAGTGCCACAGGCGGCGATGGCTACACCTTC
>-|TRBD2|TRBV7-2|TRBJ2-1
CASSLEATSGRQQFF
TGTGCCAGCAGCTTAGAGGCGACTAGCGGGAGACAGCAGTTCTTC
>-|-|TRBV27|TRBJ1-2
CASSSYSGYGYTF
TGTGCCAGCAGTTCCTATTCGGGCTATGGCTACACCTTC
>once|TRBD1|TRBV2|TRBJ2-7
CASSVRTGVYEQYF
TGTGCCAGCAGTGTCAGGACAGGGGTCTACGAGCAGTACTTC
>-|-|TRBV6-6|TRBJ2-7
CASSLGDYEQYF
TGTGCCAGCAGTTTAGGGGACTACGAGCAGTACTTC